The 18 T cell receptor beta chains below were found in one sample sequenced in a study of CD8+ T cells in alopecia areata. Sequencing used cDNA as its template, made by extracting RNA and reverse transcribing it. TCRdb keeps only in-frame clones here, not all; method: immunoSEQ multiplex PCR. The table has approximately 150,000 clones, approximately 59% seen once. Indicated treatment: oral pan-JAK inhibitor, 5-10 mg twice daily. The source material was CD4+ T cells sorted from blood, sampled at approximately week 56, from a patient treated with tofacitinib. Receptors were obtained from a human donor with alopecia areata.

The V and J genes are TRBV29-1 and TRBJ2-1; D is possibly TRBD1 (7 bases). The V and J ends lost 6 bases and 2 bases respectively, with 23 bases between them. This CDR3 spans 17 amino acids. CDR1 is SQVTM and CDR2 is ANQGSEA in the germline V gene. The CDR3: CSVPGNQGGSTYNEQFF. Here the CDR3 DNA reads TGCAGCGTCCCTGGCAATCAGGGGGGAAGTACCTACAATGAGCAGTTCTTC.

This clone was detected a few times. The rearrangement links TRBV19 to TRBJ1-5; D is undetermined. Germline-derived CDR1 and CDR2 are LNHDA and SQIVND (reference sequence). Trimming removed 5 bases at V and 0 bases at J, with 11 bases between. The CDR3 is 15 residues long. CDR3 sequence (DNA): TGTGCCAGTAGTGAGGCAGTCTATAGCAATCAGCCCCAGCATTTT. Its translation: CASSEAVYSNQPQHF.

This clone appeared a single time. The chain recombines TRBV7-8 with TRBJ2-1; D gene ambiguous. Deletions cut 0 bases from V and 9 bases from J, with 12 bases between. Per the germline V gene, CDR1 is SGHVS and CDR2 is FQNEAQ. The CDR3 runs 14 residues. The CDR3 DNA reads TGTGCCAGCAGCTTAGCCGTAATAGCCACTGAGCAGTTCTTC. Its protein product is CASSLAVIATEQFF.

This rearrangement joins TRBV29-1 to TRBJ2-4, with D possibly being TRBD1 (5 bases). V was trimmed by 4 bases and J by 0 bases, leaving 10 bases between them. The CDR3 extends over 14 amino acids. Germline CDR1 is SQVTM and CDR2 is ANQGSEA. CDR3 in DNA: TGCAGCGTTGGTGGTAGGGGAGCCAAAAACATTCAGTACTTC. Translating gives CSVGGRGAKNIQYF.

This chain uses TRBV7-2 with TRBJ2-5; D is ambiguous. This CDR3 region has 13 residues. V shed 5 bases and J shed 4 bases, with 11 bases lying between them. CDR1 is SGHTA and CDR2 is FQGNSA in the germline V gene. The CDR3 bases are TGTGCCAGCAGCACCCGTTGGGGAGAGACCCAGTACTTC. Protein product: CASSTRWGETQYF.

V and J are TRBV7-2 and TRBJ2-7, with 9 bases identical to TRBD1. V lost 0 bases to trimming and J lost 3 bases; unmatched junction nucleotides: 3. Germline-derived CDR1 and CDR2 are SGHTA and FQGNSA. CDR3 length equals 15 residues. CDR3 in DNA: TGTGCCAGCAGCTTAGCTGGGACAGGGAGCTACGAGCAGTACTTC. Encoded protein: CASSLAGTGSYEQYF. Complete variable domain (other parts from reference TRBV7-2 and TRBJ2-7): GAGVSQSPSNKVTEKGKDVELRCDPISGHTALYWYRQSLGQGLEFLIYFQGNSAPDKSGLPSDRFSAERTGGSVSTLTIQRTQQEDSAVYLCASSLAGTGSYEQYFGPGTRLTVT.

This chain links TRBV23-1 with TRBJ1-4, with TRBD1 matching over 7 bases. TRBV23-1 is an open reading frame, and its role is uncertain. Trimming removed 7 bases from V and 4 bases from J; junction bases left unmatched: 9. This CDR3 contains 15 residues. CDR3 in DNA: TGCGCCAGCACCCAGGGGGGCAGCTTTAATGAAAAACTGTTTTTT. Translated, it gives CASTQGGSFNEKLFF.

There are a few counts of this clone. This sequence joins TRBV5-1 and TRBJ2-3, with D possibly TRBD2 on 5 matching bases. The CDR3 is made up of 13 amino acids. Trimming stripped 4 bases from V and 3 bases from J, with 9 bases between. CDR1 is SGHRS and CDR2 is YFSETQ in the germline V gene. The CDR3 DNA reads TGCGCCAGCAGCCCGGACTGGACAGATACGCAGTATTTT. Translating it yields CASSPDWTDTQYF. The variable domain in full, completed from reference TRBV5-1 and TRBJ2-3, reads KAGVTQTPRYLIKTRGQQVTLSCSPISGHRSVSWYQQTPGQGLQFLFEYFSETQRNKGNFPGRFSGRQFSNSRSEMNVSTLELGDSALYLCASSPDWTDTQYFGPGTRLTVL.

The gene calls are TRBV4-2 and TRBJ2-3; D gene ambiguous. Trimming pared 1 base from V and 1 base from J, leaving 6 bases between. In germline, CDR1 is LGHNA, CDR2 YNFKEQ. The length of the CDR3 is 14 residues. CDR3 protein: CASSQGVRTDTQYF. CDR3 DNA sequence: TGTGCCAGCAGCCAAGGAGTCCGCACAGATACGCAGTATTTT.

A remark on this clone: One end of the junction does not line up with germline, which may come from a read error. This chain joins TRBV7-7 and TRBJ2-5, with 9 bases lining up with TRBD2. The germline CDR1 and CDR2 sequences are SSHAT and FNYEAQ (reference sequence). CDR3 size: 14 residues. The CDR3 DNA is TGTGCTAGCATCAAACTAGCGGGCCAAGAGACCCAGTACTTC. Translating gives CASIKLAGQETQYF.

J is TRBJ2-7 and V is TRBV29-1; D is possibly TRBD1 or TRBD2 (5 bases each). The CDR3 sequence is 14 residues long. The V end was cut by 5 bases, the J end by 3 bases, with 17 bases between. Germline V lookup: CDR1 SQVTM, CDR2 ANQGSEA. The CDR3 region is CSVSLGAAHYEQYF. The CDR3 coding sequence is TGCAGCGTTTCCCTCGGGGCGGCCCACTACGAGCAGTACTTC.

This rearrangement joins TRBV7-9 to TRBJ1-5, with 9 bases that match TRBD1. The CDR3 has 12 amino acids. The J segment lost 9 bases and the V segment lost 3 bases, leaving 0 bases of the junction unmatched. Germline CDR1 reads SEHNR; CDR2 reads FQNEAQ (reference sequence). This chain's CDR3 is CASSLGQGPQHF. DNA for the CDR3: TGTGCCAGCAGCTTGGGACAGGGGCCCCAGCATTTT.

The rearrangement joins TRBV29-1 to TRBJ1-3; D may be TRBD1 (5 bases). The CDR3 covers 13 residues. From germline, CDR1 is SQVTM and CDR2 ANQGSEA. Between the trimmed V and J ends, which lost 7 bases and 4 bases, there was a span of 14 bases. For the CDR3, the DNA is TGCAGCGCCCGAGGGGCGGTGGGAAACACCATATATTTT. Its protein is CSARGAVGNTIYF.

The V call is TRBV30, the J call TRBJ1-2, with unresolved D. CDR1 and CDR2 (germline): GTSNPN, SVGIG (reference sequence). This CDR3 contains 12 residues. V lost 4 bases and J lost 2, with 8 bases in between. Here the CDR3 reads CAWTQNNYGYTF. CDR3 DNA sequence: TGTGCCTGGACCCAGAACAACTATGGCTACACCTTC.

In this sample, this clone turned up a few times. The chain combines TRBV13 with TRBJ2-2; 10 nucleotides align to TRBD2. The CDR3 has 17 amino acids. The V gene's germline CDR1 is PRHDT and CDR2 FYEKMQ (reference sequence). Trimming removed 7 bases from V and 4 bases from J; junction bases left unmatched: 12. For the CDR3, the DNA is TGTGCCAGCATCCGATCAAGCGGGGGGGCCAGCACCGGGGAGCTGTTTTTT. Amino acid sequence: CASIRSSGGASTGELFF.

The J gene is TRBJ2-7, the V gene TRBV7-2; D is undetermined. The germline V gene encodes CDR1 SGHTA and CDR2 FQGNSA. Trimming removed 1 base at V and 6 bases at J, with 10 bases between. CDR3 length: 13 amino acids. CDR3 nucleotides: TGTGCCAGCAGCTTAGTTAGGGTCCGCGAGCAGTACTTC. This translates into CASSLVRVREQYF.

The J gene is TRBJ1-2, the V gene TRBV29-1; D is perhaps TRBD1 (5 bases). CDR1 and CDR2 from the germline V gene are SQVTM and ANQGSEA. The CDR3 is made up of 14 amino acids. Trimming took 0 bases from V and 5 from J, leaving 13 bases between them. The CDR3 protein is CSVEDTGSEYGYTF. The CDR3 nucleotides read TGCAGCGTTGAAGACACAGGATCCGAATATGGCTACACCTTC.

This clone appeared many times. The chain recombines TRBV7-8 with TRBJ2-1; tentatively, D is TRBD1 (5 bases). V was trimmed by 5 bases and J by 9 bases, leaving 17 bases between them. Germline loops: CDR1 SGHVS, CDR2 FQNEAQ. The CDR3 consists of 14 residues. CDR3 sequence reads: CASSPEFRDSEQFF. The CDR3 coding sequence is TGTGCCAGCAGCCCAGAGTTCAGGGATAGTGAGCAGTTCTTC. Looking up the rest from reference TRBV7-8 and TRBJ2-1 gives the full variable domain: GAGVSQSPRYKVAKRGQDVALRCDPISGHVSLFWYQQALGQGPEFLTYFQNEAQLDKSGLPSDRFFAERPEGSVSTLKIQRTQQEDSAVYLCASSPEFRDSEQFFGPGTRLTVL.